This paragraph covers one T cell receptor (beta chain) sequence. These data are taken from a study of blood T cell repertoires in COVID-19. Assay: immunoSEQ multiplex PCR; the TCRdb copy retains only in-frame clones and omits some. The sample holds about 30,000 clones, about 86% seen once. The sequenced material came from peripheral blood. The source of this sequence is a human donor in a cohort sampled during active COVID-19.

The CDR3 loop is CASSLGLSGGPGDTQYF. Here the CDR3 DNA reads TGTGCCAGCAGCTTAGGACTTAGCGGGGGTCCCGGGGATACGCAGTATTTT. J is TRBJ2-3 and V is TRBV7-9; 9 bases line up with TRBD2. Per germline, CDR1 SEHNR and CDR2 FQNEAQ (reference sequence). The CDR3 length is 17 residues. V was pared by 1 base and J by 6 bases, with 11 bases of the junction left unmatched.